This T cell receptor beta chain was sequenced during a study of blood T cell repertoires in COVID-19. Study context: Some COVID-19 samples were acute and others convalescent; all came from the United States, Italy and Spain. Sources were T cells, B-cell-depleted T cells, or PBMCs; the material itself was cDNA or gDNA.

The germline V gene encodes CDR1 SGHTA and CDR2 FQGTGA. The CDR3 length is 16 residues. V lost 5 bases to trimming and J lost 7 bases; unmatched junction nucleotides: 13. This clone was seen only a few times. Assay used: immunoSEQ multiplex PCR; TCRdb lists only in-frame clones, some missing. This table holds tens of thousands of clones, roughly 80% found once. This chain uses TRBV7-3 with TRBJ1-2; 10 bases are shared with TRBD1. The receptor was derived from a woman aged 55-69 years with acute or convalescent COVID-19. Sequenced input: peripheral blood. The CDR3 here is CASSRGTGEGSVGYTF. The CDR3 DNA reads TGTGCCAGCAGCCGTGGGACAGGGGAGGGGTCGGTTGGCTACACCTTC.